This passage covers 16 T cell receptor beta chains from one sample sequenced in a study of shared clonotypes between healthy human individuals. Sequencing was performed with immunoSEQ multiplex PCR; in TCRdb, only in-frame clones are kept and a portion is missing. Of about 1 million clones in the sample, about 76% were seen once. Sequenced material: memory CD4+ T cells sorted from blood. As for subset: CD45RA-negative fraction. Receptor source: a man aged 18 to 35 in good health.

This clone was seen only once. V gene TRBV28 combines with J gene TRBJ1-5; 8 bases match TRBD1. The length of the CDR3 is 15 residues. V lost 4 bases to trimming and J lost 5 bases; unmatched junction nucleotides: 7. From germline, CDR1 is MDHEN and CDR2 SYDVKM. The CDR3 here is CASSSGTGDYQPQHF. CDR3 DNA: TGTGCCAGCAGTTCCGGGACAGGAGACTATCAGCCCCAGCATTTT.

This clone was counted once. This chain links TRBV11-3 with TRBJ1-5; D might be TRBD1 (5 bases). V lost 5 bases to trimming and J lost 4 bases, with 18 bases between them. The CDR3 covers 16 residues. The V gene's germline CDR1 is SGHNT and CDR2 YENEEA. DNA of the CDR3: TGTGCCAGCAGCCCGATAATCCAGGGTTGTAATCAGCCCCAGCATTTT. Its protein is CASSPIIQGCNQPQHF.

The rearrangement uses TRBV2 and TRBJ1-4; 9 bases fit TRBD1. Germline assignment: CDR1 SNHLY and CDR2 FYNNEI. The CDR3 runs to 14 residues. V gave up 9 bases and J gave up 4 bases; unmatched junction bases: 6. The CDR3 loop reads CARAGQGINEKLFF. The DNA of the CDR3 is TGTGCCAGGGCGGGACAGGGAATTAATGAAAAACTGTTTTTT.

The chain carries TRBV29-1 and TRBJ2-7; TRBD2 is a possible D gene (6 bases). Germline-derived CDR1 and CDR2 are SQVTM and ANQGSEA. V dropped 7 bases and J dropped 6 bases, with 16 bases sitting between them. The CDR3 runs to 12 residues. The CDR3 reads CSAAGNSIEQYF. The CDR3 bases are TGCAGCGCCGCGGGGAACAGTATCGAGCAGTACTTC.

The chain combines TRBV5-1 with TRBJ2-1; D not certain. Trimming removed 8 bases at V and 9 bases at J, with 18 bases between. This CDR3 comprises 13 residues. In germline, CDR1 is SGHRS, CDR2 YFSETQ. CDR3 coding DNA: TGCGCCAGTACAATTGACCCAGCTAGTGAGCAGTTCTTC. Its translation: CASTIDPASEQFF.

This clone occurred a few times. The sample has other DNA sequences that encode this CDR3 too. This chain joins TRBV5-6 and TRBJ2-7; 12 bases are a match to TRBD2. This CDR3 region has 15 residues. V was pared by 4 bases and J by 2 bases, with 4 bases of the junction left unmatched. CDR1 is SGHDT, CDR2 YYEEEE, per germline. Here the CDR3 reads CASSQLAGGTYEQYF. The CDR3 DNA reads TGTGCCAGCAGCCAGCTAGCGGGGGGGACCTACGAGCAGTACTTC.

Note on this clone: Other DNA variants within this sample encode the same CDR3. The chain joins TRBV30 to TRBJ1-5; a possible D gene is TRBD1 (5 bases). The CDR3 runs 15 residues. The V end was cut by 0 bases, the J end by 0 bases, with 9 bases between. Germline CDR1 is GTSNPN and CDR2 is SVGIG (reference sequence). Here the CDR3 DNA reads TGTGCCTGGAGTGTGGGGCACTATAGCAATCAGCCCCAGCATTTT. It codes for CAWSVGHYSNQPQHF.

Remarks on this clone: Other DNA sequences in the sample encode the same CDR3. J is TRBJ2-2 and V is TRBV5-6; a weak D match, TRBD1 (6 bases). The V gene lost 2 bases and the J gene lost 5 bases, with 13 bases spanning the gap. This CDR3 is built from 15 residues. Germline values: CDR1 SGHDT, CDR2 YYEEEE. CDR3 sequence: CASSFSGERTGELFF. The CDR3 DNA reads as TGTGCCAGCAGCTTTTCAGGGGAGAGGACCGGGGAGCTGTTTTTT.

The chain uses TRBV2 and TRBJ2-3, with 8 positions matching TRBD1. This CDR3 has 15 residues. The germline CDR1 and CDR2 sequences are SNHLY and FYNNEI. Losses at the gene ends were 6 bases for V and 2 bases for J; bases not matched to a gene: 7. CDR3 amino acids: CASRFQGANTDTQYF. The CDR3 DNA follows: TGTGCCAGCAGATTCCAGGGGGCCAACACAGATACGCAGTATTTT.

The chain carries TRBV18 and TRBJ2-3; 7 bases are a match to TRBD2. CDR3 length equals 16 residues. V was clipped by 3 bases and J by 2 bases; unmatched bases: 8. CDR1 KGHSH and CDR2 LQKENI come from the germline V gene. As DNA, the CDR3 is TGTGCCAGCTCACCCCCAGGGAGCGGGGACACAGATACGCAGTATTTT. Translation: CASSPPGSGDTDTQYF.

The V and J genes are TRBV6-5 and TRBJ2-1, with D uncertain. The germline V gene has CDR1 MNHEY and CDR2 SVGAGI. V was pared by 5 bases and J by 6 bases, with 14 bases between. The CDR3 runs 14 residues. The CDR3 region is CASSLSRSTNEQFF. As DNA, the CDR3 is TGTGCCAGCAGTCTCAGCCGGAGTACCAATGAGCAGTTCTTC.

The chain is built from TRBV6-5 and TRBJ2-2; the match to TRBD1 covers 10 bases. The CDR3 length is 16 residues. V lost 4 bases, J lost 5 bases, and 7 bases stayed unmatched. CDR1 is MNHEY, CDR2 SVGAGI, per germline. DNA for the CDR3: TGTGCCAGCAGTTCCCGGGACAGGGGACGAACCGGGGAGCTGTTTTTT. Protein product: CASSSRDRGRTGELFF.

This clone was seen ten or more times. This chain uses TRBV6-1 with TRBJ1-4; TRBD1 is a possible D gene (5 bases). V lost 6 bases, J lost 3 bases, and 14 bases lay in between. Germline CDR1 reads MNHNS; CDR2 reads SASEGT. The CDR3 runs 15 residues. The CDR3, as DNA: TGTGCCAGCAGGAGAGAGGGGAGTTCTAATGAAAAACTGTTTTTT. Protein: CASRREGSSNEKLFF.

CDR3 residues: CAWSVASNSNQPQHF. The DNA for the CDR3 is TGTGCCTGGAGTGTGGCATCTAATAGCAATCAGCCCCAGCATTTT. The chain combines TRBV30 with TRBJ1-5, with unresolved D. The V end was cut by 0 bases, the J end by 0 bases, with 9 bases between. The CDR3 has 15 amino acids. Germline values: CDR1 GTSNPN, CDR2 SVGIG (reference sequence).

The J gene is TRBJ2-3, the V gene TRBV7-2; D is uncertain. CDR3 length: 15 residues. Germline CDR1 SGHTA, CDR2 FQGNSA. Deletions cut 1 base from V and 4 bases from J, with 12 bases between. The DNA for the CDR3 is TGTGCCAGCAGCTTAGATCGTGGGGTGGCAGATACGCAGTATTTT. Residues: CASSLDRGVADTQYF.

This clone was counted only a few times. The V gene is TRBV19, the J gene TRBJ2-1; TRBD2 aligns across 9 bases. The germline V gene encodes CDR1 LNHDA and CDR2 SQIVND (reference sequence). Trimming cost V 3 bases and J 6 bases; bases outside gene matches: 6. There are 15 residues in the CDR3. The CDR3, as DNA: TGTGCCAGTAGTATGGGACTAGCTGGCTTCAATGAGCAGTTCTTC. Translation: CASSMGLAGFNEQFF.